What follows describes a single T cell receptor beta chain. As handled by the study authors: Estimation of nucleated cell counts was performed using reference gene primer amplification. Profiled with immunoSEQ multiplex PCR; TCRdb holds only in-frame clones, not every one. The DNA was the basis for D and trimming; V, J and clone size are from that table. The sample yields 15,000 to 20,000 clones, roughly 86% seen once. The entry originates in a study of blood T cell repertoires in COVID-19. About the research overall: Samples representing acute and convalescent COVID-19 were sourced from the United States, Italy and Spain. PBMCs, B-cell-depleted T cells, or T cells provided the cDNA or gDNA that made up the material.

The V and J ends lost 7 bases and 5 bases, in that order; junction bases with no gene match: 5. Germline values: CDR1 MNHNY, CDR2 SVGAGI (reference sequence). This CDR3 region has 14 residues. This clonotype originated in a human donor in a cohort sampled during active COVID-19. What was sequenced was peripheral blood. This chain joins TRBV6-6 and TRBJ2-1; 10 positions agree with TRBD2. CDR3 loop: CASTSGTSDNEQFF. CDR3 bases: TGTGCCAGCACCTCCGGGACTAGCGACAATGAGCAGTTCTTC.